Described below is a single TCR beta chain sequence and its context. Sequencing was performed with immunoSEQ multiplex PCR; in TCRdb, only in-frame clones are kept and a portion is missing. The table lists 250,000 to 300,000 clones, over 85% of them singletons. The data are from a study of blood T cell repertoires in COVID-19. Study summary: The United States, Italy and Spain provided the acute and convalescent COVID-19 samples.

Per the germline V gene, CDR1 is SGHKS and CDR2 is YYEKEE (reference sequence). V shed 0 bases and J shed 4 bases, with 8 bases lying between them. The CDR3 consists of 14 residues. Recovered status in Cohort 3 required two negative PCRs, clearance, or symptom resolution. The chain couples TRBV5-5 to TRBJ1-5; no clear D gene. The TCR originated in a woman aged 60 to 75 who had recovered from COVID-19. Sequenced material: PBMCs or T cells enriched from blood (not recorded which). The CDR3 DNA is TGTGCCAGCAGCTTGGGAGGGTTGAATCAGCCCCAGCATTTT. Its protein is CASSLGGLNQPQHF.